The entry below describes one T cell receptor beta chain. For TCR beta, libraries came from iRepertoire HTBI primers and Arm-PCR of CDR3 regions. TCRdb processed the multiplex PCR reads anew with MiXCR; each CDR3 protein has one entry. The data contain about 500,000 distinct CDR3 sequences, around 13% of them seen just once; the ten biggest clones take up almost 9%. Time point given: newly diagnosed GD, antithyroid drugs for less than 3 months. With RNA extracted from PBMCs as input, the TCR library was made. These data are taken from a study of regulatory T cells in long-lasting Graves disease. Per the germline V gene, CDR1 is MNHEY and CDR2 is SVGEGT. CDR3 length: 15 amino acids. Trimming stripped 5 bases from V and 4 bases from J, with 17 bases between. This sample was also put to use in a study of T cells in Graves' hyperthyroidism and ophthalmopathy. Per that study: A first-round RT-PCR of the TCR CDR3 used the HTBI primer set.

V usage is TRBV6-2 or TRBV6-3 and J usage is TRBJ1-2; no definite D call. The clonotype comes from a woman younger than 45 with Graves disease. This material consisted of peripheral blood mononuclear cells (PBMCs), taken at new diagnosis, from a patient treated with antithyroid drugs. CDR3: CASSEAIPDPYGYTF. In DNA, the CDR3 is TGTGCCAGCAGTGAAGCAATCCCCGATCCCTATGGCTACACCTTC.